The next 26 T cell receptor beta chains were all read from a single sample in a study of blood T cells in healthy people across ages. The use of a sample-barcoded 5' primer and a J-beta primer mix characterized a second PCR of roughly 7 to 11 cycles. TCRdb re-called the 5' RACE reads through MiXCR, storing one row per CDR3 protein. The sample has hundreds of thousands of distinct CDR3 sequences; more than 20% are singletons. Sequencing was carried out using blood. The source is a man between 65 and 85 years old in good health.

A few counts support this clonotype. The genes are TRBV18 and TRBJ2-7; D is unclear. Germline V gives CDR1 KGHSH, CDR2 LQKENI. The ends were cut back, 3 bases at V and 6 bases at J, with 12 bases in the middle. CDR3 size: 13 residues. In DNA, the CDR3 is TGTGCCAGCTCACCCCTATCGGGTTCCGAGCAGTACTTC. This encodes CASSPLSGSEQYF.

This clonotype was seen a handful of times. V usage is TRBV9 and J usage is TRBJ1-4, with D tentatively TRBD1 (6 bases). Germline lookup yields CDR1 SGDLS and CDR2 YYNGEE. The CDR3 sequence is 17 residues long. V dropped 3 bases and J dropped 8 bases, with 23 bases sitting between them. The CDR3 is CASSASTRTGLSEKLFF. The DNA for the CDR3 is TGTGCCAGCAGCGCAAGTACCAGAACAGGGTTGTCCGAAAAACTGTTTTTT.

The chain links TRBV24-1 to TRBJ2-5; 14 positions match TRBD2. The CDR3 is 19 amino acids. The V gene's germline CDR1 is KGHDR and CDR2 SFDVKD. V shed 4 bases and J 1 base; nucleotides not matched to a gene: 10. The CDR3 sequence is CATSDPGLAGGPLQETQYF. For the CDR3, the DNA is TGTGCCACCAGTGACCCAGGACTAGCGGGAGGCCCTCTCCAAGAGACCCAGTACTTC.

This clonotype was seen more than once but under ten times. The J gene is TRBJ1-4, the V gene TRBV27; 7 bases align to TRBD1. The germline V gene has CDR1 MNHEY and CDR2 SMNVEV (reference sequence). V was clipped by 3 bases and J by 8 bases; unmatched bases: 12. The CDR3 runs to 16 residues. This CDR3 reads CASSLIGGVRGEKLFF. The DNA of the CDR3 is TGTGCCAGCAGTTTGATAGGGGGCGTTCGTGGAGAAAAACTGTTTTTT.

J is TRBJ2-3 and V is TRBV20-1, with TRBD2 matching 11 bases. The CDR3 consists of 18 residues. Germline lookup yields CDR1 DFQATT and CDR2 SNEGSKA (reference sequence). The V gene end was trimmed by 3 bases and the J gene end by 6 bases; junction bases not matched to a gene: 17. CDR3 bases: TGCAGTGCTAGTCATCCACCGGGCGTAGCGGGAGGGGGGGATACGCAGTATTTT. Its translation is CSASHPPGVAGGGDTQYF.

There are many counts of this clonotype. This chain joins TRBV20-1 and TRBJ2-7; TRBD1 or TRBD2 may be the D gene (5 bases each). The CDR3 has 15 amino acids. CDR1 is DFQATT, CDR2 SNEGSKA, per germline (reference sequence). The germline V and J ends were trimmed by 5 bases and 5 bases, with 22 bases remaining between them. This chain's CDR3 is CSAEPARGETNEQYF. The DNA of the CDR3 is TGCAGTGCTGAGCCCGCACGAGGGGAAACTAACGAGCAGTACTTC.

The chain employs TRBV15 and TRBJ1-3; no reliable D call. The CDR3 is made up of 16 amino acids. V dropped 1 base and J dropped 0 bases, with 10 bases sitting between them. CDR1 and CDR2 (germline): LNHNV, YYDKDF (reference sequence). The CDR3: CATSRAPELSGNTIYF. CDR3 in DNA: TGTGCCACCAGCAGAGCGCCAGAGCTCTCTGGAAACACCATATATTTT.

The sample holds a few counts of this clonotype. V usage is TRBV7-9 and J usage is TRBJ1-1; tentatively, D is TRBD1 (6 bases). The CDR3 contains 14 residues. Germline lookup yields CDR1 SEHNR and CDR2 FQNEAQ (reference sequence). V was trimmed by 1 base and J by 6 bases, leaving 12 bases between them. CDR3 sequence (DNA): TGTGCCAGCAGCTTAGAACAGGGTCGTCCTGAAGCTTTCTTT. Translating it yields CASSLEQGRPEAFF.

The chain employs TRBV10-3 and TRBJ2-5; no firm D call. This CDR3 is built from 12 residues. Looked up from germline, CDR1 is ENHRY and CDR2 is SYGVKD. The germline V and J ends were trimmed by 3 bases and 4 bases, with 6 bases remaining between them. As DNA, the CDR3 is TGTGCCATCAGTGATCAGCGAGAGACCCAGTACTTC. Translated, it gives CAISDQRETQYF.

This clonotype was seen only a few times. J is TRBJ2-5 and V is TRBV20-1; no clear D. The last part of the DNA fits TRBJ2-7 better; the J call may be wrong. The CDR3 extends over 12 amino acids. The germline V gene has CDR1 DFQATT and CDR2 SNEGSKA (reference sequence). The CDR3 DNA reads as TGCAGTGCTAGTGTAGTCTCCTACGAGCAGTACTTC. Its translation is CSASVVSYEQYF.

The chain couples TRBV27 to TRBJ2-1; D is undetermined. TRBJ2-7 matches the DNA end more closely, so the J call is doubtful. This CDR3 comprises 13 residues. Germline-derived CDR1 and CDR2 are MNHEY and SMNVEV (reference sequence). The CDR3 DNA reads as TGTGCCATTGCCAAGGGTAGTATCAACGAGCAGTACTTC. It yields the protein CAIAKGSINEQYF.

This chain connects TRBV20-1 to TRBJ1-2; D remains ambiguous. The CDR3 totals 13 residues. With 6 bases removed from V and 4 bases from J, the gap between germline ends came to 15 bases. Germline assignment: CDR1 DFQATT and CDR2 SNEGSKA (reference sequence). CDR3 region: CSALVPAGYGYTF. The CDR3 nucleotides are TGCAGTGCCCTAGTCCCGGCGGGCTATGGCTACACCTTC.

This clonotype came up many times. The gene calls are TRBV20-1 and TRBJ2-5, with TRBD2 identical over 7 bases. Germline V gene lookup returns CDR1 DFQATT and CDR2 SNEGSKA (reference sequence). V gave up 1 base and J gave up 0 bases; unmatched junction bases: 5. The CDR3 has 15 residues. The CDR3 loop is CSARVGSGYQETQYF. In DNA, the CDR3 is TGCAGTGCTAGAGTTGGTAGCGGGTACCAAGAGACCCAGTACTTC.

This chain connects TRBV20-1 to TRBJ2-1, with a tentative D call TRBD2 (5 bases). Between the trimmed V and J ends, which lost 2 bases and 0 bases, there was a span of 17 bases. In germline, CDR1 is DFQATT, CDR2 SNEGSKA (reference sequence). CDR3 length: 17 amino acids. CDR3 loop: CSARSGLGLSSYNEQFF. For the CDR3, the DNA is TGCAGTGCTAGATCCGGACTCGGCCTTAGCTCCTACAATGAGCAGTTCTTC.

The table lists this clonotype with a few counts. This rearrangement joins TRBV25-1 to TRBJ2-1; 10 bases are a match to TRBD2. The CDR3 is 17 residues long. V gave up 4 bases and J gave up 0 bases; unmatched junction bases: 6. The V gene's germline CDR1 is MGHDK and CDR2 SYGVNS. The CDR3 DNA sequence: TGTGCCAGCAGTGGTCCTAGCGGGAGAGGCTCCTACAATGAGCAGTTCTTC. This gives the protein CASSGPSGRGSYNEQFF.

The V gene is TRBV29-1, the J gene TRBJ1-2; D unresolved. The germline CDR1 and CDR2 sequences are SQVTM and ANQGSEA. The CDR3 is 11 amino acids. The V end was cut by 3 bases, the J end by 7 bases, with 9 bases between. CDR3 region: CSVEKASGYTF. The DNA for the CDR3 is TGCAGCGTTGAGAAGGCGAGTGGCTACACCTTC.

A few counts support this clonotype. The chain has TRBV4-1 and TRBJ1-2; possibly TRBD1 for D (6 bases). The CDR3 length is 15 residues. The germline CDR1 and CDR2 sequences are MGHRA and YSYEKL. V was trimmed by 4 bases and J by 7 bases, leaving 19 bases between them. CDR3 residues: CASSPRTVTRGGYTF. The CDR3 nucleotides read TGCGCCAGCAGCCCCAGGACAGTCACTAGGGGTGGCTACACCTTC.

This clonotype came up a few times. This chain uses TRBV28 with TRBJ1-5, with 9 bases fitting TRBD1. CDR1 is MDHEN and CDR2 is SYDVKM in the germline V gene. V lost 5 bases to trimming and J lost 0 bases; unmatched junction nucleotides: 8. The CDR3 consists of 17 residues. CDR3 coding DNA: TGTGCCAGCAGTCCTGGGACAGGGAAATATAGCAATCAGCCCCAGCATTTT. Translating gives CASSPGTGKYSNQPQHF.

This clonotype was recorded many times. This chain joins TRBV4-3 and TRBJ2-3; D gene ambiguous. V dropped 2 bases and J dropped 5 bases, with 8 bases sitting between them. There are 13 residues in the CDR3. Germline V gene sequence: CDR1 LGHNA, CDR2 YSLEER. The CDR3 region is CASSQSHGDTQYF. The CDR3 DNA sequence: TGCGCCAGCAGCCAATCCCATGGAGATACGCAGTATTTT.

V usage is TRBV4-1 and J usage is TRBJ1-1; D not resolved. The CDR3 has 16 amino acids. Germline V lookup: CDR1 MGHRA, CDR2 YSYEKL. Trimming left V 4 bases short and J 1 base short, with 16 bases between. The CDR3 DNA reads as TGCGCCAGCAGCCGACTTGTTGAGACTTCGAACACTGAAGCTTTCTTT. Translated, it gives CASSRLVETSNTEAFF.

For the CDR3, the DNA is TGCAGTGCTAGAGATCCCCCCGGGGAAAGCTCCTACAATGAGCAGTTCTTC. This sequence encodes CSARDPPGESSYNEQFF. The chain recombines TRBV20-1 with TRBJ2-1, with D possibly matching TRBD2 (5 bases). The CDR3 runs to 17 residues. CDR1 DFQATT and CDR2 SNEGSKA come from the germline V gene (reference sequence). V was cut by 0 bases and J by 0 bases, with 15 bases left in between.

The chain couples TRBV20-1 to TRBJ1-2; 9 bases fit TRBD1. In germline, CDR1 is DFQATT, CDR2 SNEGSKA (reference sequence). CDR3 size: 13 residues. After removal of 4 bases from V and 6 bases from J, the junction contained 6 bases not matched to a gene. CDR3 DNA: TGCAGTGCTATAAGGGACAGGGTCGATGGCTACACCTTC. Translation gives CSAIRDRVDGYTF.

Only a few counts were recorded for this clonotype. The chain couples TRBV11-2 to TRBJ2-5, with 10 bases matching TRBD2. Near its end, the DNA agrees better with TRBJ2-1, so the J call may be wrong. The CDR3 contains 18 residues. Germline values: CDR1 SGHAT, CDR2 FQNNGV. The DNA of the CDR3 is TGTGCCAGCAGCGTTAATGGAGCTAGCGGGAGTAGCCACAATGAGCAGTTCTTC. This translates into CASSVNGASGSSHNEQFF.

This chain links TRBV12-3 or TRBV12-4 with TRBJ2-5; possibly TRBD1 for D (7 bases). Trimming shortened V by 6 bases and J by 5 bases, and 13 bases separated the two germline ends. There are 13 residues in the CDR3. CDR3 coding DNA: TGTGCCAGCAGGACTCCAGGGGGGGAGACCCAGTACTTC. It codes for CASRTPGGETQYF.

V gene TRBV7-8 combines with J gene TRBJ2-5; D perhaps matches TRBD2 (5 bases). Germline V gene data show CDR1 as SGHVS and CDR2 as FQNEAQ. The CDR3 spans 13 residues. Trimming shortened V by 8 bases and J by 5 bases, and 15 bases separated the two germline ends. CDR3 sequence reads: CASGRVRAETQYF. The CDR3 DNA sequence: TGTGCCAGCGGGCGGGTCCGCGCGGAGACCCAGTACTTC.

This clonotype was found a few times. V usage is TRBV28 and J usage is TRBJ1-4; 8 bases fit TRBD1. The V and J ends lost 4 bases and 8 bases, in that order; junction bases with no gene match: 9. This CDR3 is 15 amino acids long. The V gene's germline CDR1 is MDHEN and CDR2 SYDVKM. CDR3 sequence reads: CASSSAGQDGEKLFF. CDR3 bases: TGTGCCAGCAGTTCCGCGGGACAGGACGGAGAAAAACTGTTTTTT.